This record looks at one T cell receptor (beta chain) sequence and its context. These data originate in a study of cytomegalovirus exposure and HLA in healthy donors. The CDR3 has 14 residues. CDR1 is MNHEY, CDR2 SVGAGI, per germline. J gave up 7 bases and V 6 bases, and 9 bases lay outside the gene matches. The PCR was carried out with 60 Vbeta primers and 13 Jbeta primers. Repertoires were generated with immunoSEQ multiplex PCR, while TCRdb's copy carries only in-frame clones and drops some. The table lists 200,000 to 250,000 clones, 75% to 90% of them singletons. This chain links TRBV6-5 with TRBJ2-1; TRBD1 aligns across 7 bases. The sequence derives from a boy younger than 10 in good health and CMV-seronegative. Specimen: PBMCs. The CDR3 DNA follows: TGTGCCAGCAGCACTACGACAGGGCCTAATGAGCAGTTCTTC. Protein: CASSTTTGPNEQFF.